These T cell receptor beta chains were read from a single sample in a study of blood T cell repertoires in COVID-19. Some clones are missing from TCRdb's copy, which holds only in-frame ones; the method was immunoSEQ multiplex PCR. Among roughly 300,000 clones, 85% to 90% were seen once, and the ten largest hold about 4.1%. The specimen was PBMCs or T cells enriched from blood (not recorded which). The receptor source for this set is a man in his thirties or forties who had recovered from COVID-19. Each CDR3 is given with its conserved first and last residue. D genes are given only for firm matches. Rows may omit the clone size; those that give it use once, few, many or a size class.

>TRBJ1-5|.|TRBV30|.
CAYTGTNNQPQHF
TGTGCCTACACCGGGACAAACAATCAGCCCCAGCATTTT
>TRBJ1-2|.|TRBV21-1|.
CASSTRQGENGYTF
TGTGCCAGCAGCACGCGACAGGGGGAGAATGGCTACACCTTC
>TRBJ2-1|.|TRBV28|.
CASRVTTYNEQFF
TGTGCCAGCAGGGTGACGACATACAATGAGCAGTTCTTC
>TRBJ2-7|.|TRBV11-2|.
CASSSPGSDGYEQYF
TGTGCCAGCAGCTCCCCGGGTTCCGACGGGTACGAGCAGTACTTC
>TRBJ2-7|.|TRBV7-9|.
CASSLAQQGPSYEQYF
TGTGCCAGCAGCTTAGCGCAACAGGGTCCATCCTACGAGCAGTACTTC
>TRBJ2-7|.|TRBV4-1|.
CASSQDQQWNSEQYF
TGCGCCAGCAGCCAAGATCAACAGTGGAACTCCGAGCAGTACTTC
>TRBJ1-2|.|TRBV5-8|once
CASSLQGNYGYTF
TGTGCCAGCAGCTTGCAGGGTAACTATGGCTACACCTTC
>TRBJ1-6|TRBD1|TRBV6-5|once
CASSYARDRGASPLHF
TGTGCCAGCAGTTACGCAAGGGACAGGGGCGCTTCACCCCTCCACTTT
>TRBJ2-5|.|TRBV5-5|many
CASSFLAGGSGMETQYF
TGTGCCAGCAGCTTTTTAGCCGGAGGATCCGGAATGGAGACCCAGTACTTC
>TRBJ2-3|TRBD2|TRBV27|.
CASSSSGTSGRTDTQYF
TGTGCCAGCAGTTCCTCCGGGACTAGCGGGAGGACAGATACGCAGTATTTT
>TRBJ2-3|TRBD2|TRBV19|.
CATRTSGRTDTQYF
TGTGCCACCCGGACTAGCGGGAGAACAGATACGCAGTATTTT
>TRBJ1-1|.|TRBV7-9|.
CASSLRKAGADTEAFF
TGTGCCAGCAGCTTAAGGAAAGCAGGGGCGGACACTGAAGCTTTCTTT
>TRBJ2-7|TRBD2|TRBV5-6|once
CASSLRLAGAYEQYF
TGTGCCAGCAGCTTGAGGTTAGCGGGAGCCTACGAGCAGTACTTC
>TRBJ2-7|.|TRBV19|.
CASTPRDKGAYEQYF
TGTGCCAGTACACCCCGGGACAAAGGAGCCTACGAGCAGTACTTC
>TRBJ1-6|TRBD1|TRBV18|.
CASSRTGGTNSPLHF
TGTGCCAGCTCCCGGACAGGGGGGACAAATTCACCCCTCCACTTT
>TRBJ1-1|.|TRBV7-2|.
CASSLVRDTEAFF
TGTGCCAGCAGCTTAGTCCGGGACACTGAAGCTTTCTTT
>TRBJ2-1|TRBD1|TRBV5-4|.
CASSSGQGATEQFF
TGTGCCAGCAGCTCGGGACAGGGGGCCACGGAGCAGTTCTTC
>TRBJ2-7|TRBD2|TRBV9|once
CASSPRPLAASYEQYF
TGTGCCAGCAGCCCACGTCCTCTAGCGGCCTCCTACGAGCAGTACTTC
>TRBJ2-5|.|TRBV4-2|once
CASSQDSRGTQYF
TGTGCCAGCAGCCAAGATTCCCGAGGGACCCAGTACTTC
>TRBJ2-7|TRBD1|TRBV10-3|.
CAINGQGPNEQYF
TGTGCCATAAACGGACAGGGGCCCAACGAGCAGTACTTC
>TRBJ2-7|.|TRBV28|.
CASSSGTSSSYEQYF
TGTGCCAGCAGTTCGGGGACTTCAAGCTCCTACGAGCAGTACTTC
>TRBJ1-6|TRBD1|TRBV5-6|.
CASSLNRGQSPLHF
TGTGCCAGCAGCCTGAACAGGGGGCAATCACCCCTCCACTTT
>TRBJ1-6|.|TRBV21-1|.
CASSARDLSLHF
TGTGCCAGCAGCGCCCGAGATCTGTCCCTCCACTTT
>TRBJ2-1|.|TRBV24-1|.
CATSDPRAAPSHNEQFF
TGTGCCACCAGTGATCCGAGGGCCGCCCCGAGCCACAATGAGCAGTTCTTC
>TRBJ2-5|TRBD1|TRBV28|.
CASSLSRGTGGPYF
TGTGCCAGCAGTTTATCGAGGGGTACAGGGGGTCCGTACTTC
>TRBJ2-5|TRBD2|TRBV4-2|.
CASSQIELAGGKETQYF
TGTGCCAGCTCTCAAATCGAGCTAGCGGGGGGAAAAGAGACCCAGTACTTC
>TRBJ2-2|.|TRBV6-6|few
CACFPSANTGELFF
TGTGCCTGCTTTCCAAGCGCGAACACCGGGGAGCTGTTTTTT
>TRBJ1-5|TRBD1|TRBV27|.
CASSRTGGNQPQHF
TGTGCCAGCAGTAGGACAGGAGGGAATCAGCCCCAGCATTTT
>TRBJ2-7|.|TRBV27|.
CASSLSPRAGEQYF
TGTGCCAGCAGTTTATCGCCCAGGGCCGGCGAGCAGTACTTC
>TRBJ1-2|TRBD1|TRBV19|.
CASTGDGYGYTF
TGTGCCAGCACAGGGGACGGCTATGGCTACACCTTC
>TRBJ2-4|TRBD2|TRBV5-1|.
CASSLTSGIDIQYF
TGCGCCAGCAGCTTGACTAGCGGGATCGACATTCAGTACTTC
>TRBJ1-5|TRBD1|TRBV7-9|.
CASSLAGGDPQHF
TGTGCCAGCAGTCTGGCAGGGGGCGATCCCCAGCATTTT
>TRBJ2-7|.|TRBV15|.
CATSREGGSSYEQYF
TGTGCCACCAGCAGAGAGGGAGGTAGCTCCTACGAGCAGTACTTC
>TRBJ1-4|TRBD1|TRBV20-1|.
CSASSGTENEKLFF
TGCAGTGCTAGTTCGGGGACAGAAAATGAAAAACTGTTTTTT
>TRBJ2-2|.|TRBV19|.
CASSIVASATGELFF
TGTGCCAGTAGTATAGTAGCTAGCGCCACCGGGGAGCTGTTTTTT
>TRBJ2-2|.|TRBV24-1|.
CATSDRTATGTGELFF
TGTGCCACCAGTGATCGGACAGCCACGGGGACCGGGGAGCTGTTTTTT
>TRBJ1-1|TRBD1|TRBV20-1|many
CSAEGAGAFF
TGCAGTGCTGAGGGGGCAGGAGCTTTCTTT
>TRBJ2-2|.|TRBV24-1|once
CATSDHTLGELFF
TGTGCCACCAGTGATCATACTCTTGGGGAGCTGTTTTTT
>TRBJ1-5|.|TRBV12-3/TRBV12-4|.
CASSFGQNQPQHF
TGTGCCAGCAGTTTTGGACAGAATCAGCCCCAGCATTTT
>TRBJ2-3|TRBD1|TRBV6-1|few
CASSEVQGASTDTQYF
TGTGCCAGCAGTGAAGTACAGGGGGCGAGCACAGATACGCAGTATTTT
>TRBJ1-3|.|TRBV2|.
CASLRERGNTIYF
TGTGCCAGTCTCAGGGAACGAGGAAACACCATATATTTT